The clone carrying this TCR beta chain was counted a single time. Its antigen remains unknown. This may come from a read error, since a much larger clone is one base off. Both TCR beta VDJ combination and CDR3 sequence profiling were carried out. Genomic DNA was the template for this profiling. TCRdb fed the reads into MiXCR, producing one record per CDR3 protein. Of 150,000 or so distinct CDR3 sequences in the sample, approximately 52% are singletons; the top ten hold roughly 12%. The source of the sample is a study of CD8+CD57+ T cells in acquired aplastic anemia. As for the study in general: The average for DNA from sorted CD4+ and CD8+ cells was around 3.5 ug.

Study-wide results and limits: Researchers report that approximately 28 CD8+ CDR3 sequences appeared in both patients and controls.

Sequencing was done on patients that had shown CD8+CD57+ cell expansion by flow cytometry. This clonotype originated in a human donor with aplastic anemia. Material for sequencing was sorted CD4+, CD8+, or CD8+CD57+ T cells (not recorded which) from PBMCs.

CDR3 region: CASSDSAPTGELFF. In DNA form, the CDR3 reads TGTGCCAGCAGCGACTCCGCACCCACCGGGGAGCTGTTTTTT. The genes are TRBV5-4 and TRBJ2-2; D is ambiguous. Germline CDR1 reads SGHNT; CDR2 reads YYREEE (reference sequence). This CDR3 has 14 amino acids. Deletions cut 4 bases from V and 4 bases from J, with 11 bases between.